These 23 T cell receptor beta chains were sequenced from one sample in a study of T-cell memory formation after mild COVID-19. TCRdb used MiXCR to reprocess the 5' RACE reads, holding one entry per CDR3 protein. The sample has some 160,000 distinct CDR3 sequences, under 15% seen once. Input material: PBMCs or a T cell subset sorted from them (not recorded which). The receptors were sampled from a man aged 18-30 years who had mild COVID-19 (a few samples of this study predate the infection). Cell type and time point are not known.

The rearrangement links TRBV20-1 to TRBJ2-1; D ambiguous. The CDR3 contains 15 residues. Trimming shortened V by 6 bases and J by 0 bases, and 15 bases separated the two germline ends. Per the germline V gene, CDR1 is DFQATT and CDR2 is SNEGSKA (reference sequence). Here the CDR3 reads CSAVVGLSSYNEQFF. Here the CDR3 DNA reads TGCAGTGCAGTGGTGGGGTTGAGCTCCTACAATGAGCAGTTCTTC.

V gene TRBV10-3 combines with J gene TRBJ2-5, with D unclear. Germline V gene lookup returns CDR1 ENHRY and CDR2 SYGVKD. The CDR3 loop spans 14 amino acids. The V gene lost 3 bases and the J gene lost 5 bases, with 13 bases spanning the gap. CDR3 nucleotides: TGTGCCATCAGTGACCCGAGGCGGACGGAGACCCAGTACTTC. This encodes CAISDPRRTETQYF.

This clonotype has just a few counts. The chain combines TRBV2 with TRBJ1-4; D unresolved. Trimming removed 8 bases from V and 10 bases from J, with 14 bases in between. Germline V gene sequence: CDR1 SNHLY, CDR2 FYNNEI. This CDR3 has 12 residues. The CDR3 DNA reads TGTGCCAGCCGGACGGAGCTGGGAAAACTGTTTTTT. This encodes CASRTELGKLFF.

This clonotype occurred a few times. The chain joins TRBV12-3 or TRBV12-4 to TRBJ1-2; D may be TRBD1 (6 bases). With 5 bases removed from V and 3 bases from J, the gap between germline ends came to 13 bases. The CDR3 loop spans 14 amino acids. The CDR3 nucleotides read TGTGCCAGCAGTCTAACCGGGACACACTATGGCTACACCTTC. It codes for CASSLTGTHYGYTF.

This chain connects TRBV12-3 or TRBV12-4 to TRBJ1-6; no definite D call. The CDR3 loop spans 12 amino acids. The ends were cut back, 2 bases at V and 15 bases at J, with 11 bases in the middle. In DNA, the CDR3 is TGTGCCAGCAGTTTATTTCCTGTTAACCTCCACTTT. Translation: CASSLFPVNLHF.

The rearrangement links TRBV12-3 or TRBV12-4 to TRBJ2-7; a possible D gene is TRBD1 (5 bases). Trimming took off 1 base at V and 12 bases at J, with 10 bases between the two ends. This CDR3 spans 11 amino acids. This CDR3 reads CASSLGTKTYF. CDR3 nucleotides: TGTGCCAGCAGTTTAGGGACAAAGACGTACTTC.

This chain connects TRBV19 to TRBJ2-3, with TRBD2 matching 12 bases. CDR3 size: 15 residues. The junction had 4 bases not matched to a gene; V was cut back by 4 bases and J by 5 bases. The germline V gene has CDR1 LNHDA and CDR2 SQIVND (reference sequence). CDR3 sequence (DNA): TGTGCCAGTAGTAGTCTAGCGGGGGGGCGAGATACGCAGTATTTT. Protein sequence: CASSSLAGGRDTQYF. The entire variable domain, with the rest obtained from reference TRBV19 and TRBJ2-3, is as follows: DGGITQSPKYLFRKEGQNVTLSCEQNLNHDAMYWYRQDPGQGLRLIYYSQIVNDFQKGDIAEGYSVSREKKESFPLTVTSAQKNPTAFYLCASSSLAGGRDTQYFGPGTRLTVL.

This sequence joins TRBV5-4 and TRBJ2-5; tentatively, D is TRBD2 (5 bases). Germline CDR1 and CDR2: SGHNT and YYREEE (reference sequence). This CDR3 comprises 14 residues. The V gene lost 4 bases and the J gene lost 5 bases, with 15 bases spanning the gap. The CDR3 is CASSTQGSGETQYF. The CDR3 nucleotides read TGTGCCAGCAGCACCCAAGGATCGGGGGAGACCCAGTACTTC.

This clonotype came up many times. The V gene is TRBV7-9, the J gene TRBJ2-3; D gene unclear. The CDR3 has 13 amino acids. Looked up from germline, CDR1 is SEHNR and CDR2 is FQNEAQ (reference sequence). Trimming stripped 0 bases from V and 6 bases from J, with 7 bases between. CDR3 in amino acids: CASSLAQRDTQYF. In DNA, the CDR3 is TGTGCCAGCAGCTTAGCGCAAAGGGATACGCAGTATTTT. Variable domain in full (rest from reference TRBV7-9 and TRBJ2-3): DTGVSQNPRHKITKRGQNVTFRCDPISEHNRLYWYRQTLGQGPEFLTYFQNEAQLEKSRLLSDRFSAERPKGSFSTLEIQRTEQGDSAMYLCASSLAQRDTQYFGPGTRLTVL.

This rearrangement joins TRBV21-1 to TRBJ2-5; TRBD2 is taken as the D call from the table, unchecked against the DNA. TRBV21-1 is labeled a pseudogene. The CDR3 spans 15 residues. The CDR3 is CASSKARLAGETQYF. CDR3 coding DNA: TGTGCCAGCAGCAAAGCAAGACTAGCTGGGGAGACCCAGTACTTC.

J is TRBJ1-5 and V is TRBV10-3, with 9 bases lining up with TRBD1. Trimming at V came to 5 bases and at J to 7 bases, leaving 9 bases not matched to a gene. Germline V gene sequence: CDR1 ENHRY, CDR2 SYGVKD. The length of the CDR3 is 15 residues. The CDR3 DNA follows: TGTGCCATCAGTTCCACAGGGGGCGCAGGGCAGCCCCAGCATTTT. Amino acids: CAISSTGGAGQPQHF.

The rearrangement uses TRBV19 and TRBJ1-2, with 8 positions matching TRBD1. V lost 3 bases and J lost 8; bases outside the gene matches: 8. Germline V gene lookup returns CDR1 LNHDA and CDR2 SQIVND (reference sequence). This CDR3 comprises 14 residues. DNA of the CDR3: TGTGCCAGTAGTATCGACAGGGGCCAGCAGGGCTACACCTTC. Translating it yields CASSIDRGQQGYTF.

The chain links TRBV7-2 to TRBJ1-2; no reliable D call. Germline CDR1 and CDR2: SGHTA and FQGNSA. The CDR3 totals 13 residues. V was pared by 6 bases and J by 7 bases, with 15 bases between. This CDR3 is CASRVEAMSGYTF. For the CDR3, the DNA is TGTGCCAGCAGGGTCGAGGCAATGTCTGGCTACACCTTC.

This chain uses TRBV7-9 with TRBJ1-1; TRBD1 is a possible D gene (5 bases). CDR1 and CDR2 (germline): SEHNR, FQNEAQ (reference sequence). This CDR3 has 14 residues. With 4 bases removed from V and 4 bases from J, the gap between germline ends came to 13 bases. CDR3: CASSSQVRVTEAFF. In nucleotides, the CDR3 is TGTGCCAGCAGCTCACAGGTTCGGGTCACTGAAGCTTTCTTT.

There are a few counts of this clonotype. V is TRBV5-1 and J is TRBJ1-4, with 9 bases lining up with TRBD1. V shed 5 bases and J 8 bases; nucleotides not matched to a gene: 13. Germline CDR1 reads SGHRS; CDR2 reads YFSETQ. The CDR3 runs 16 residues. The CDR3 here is CASSSGQQGAGEKLFF. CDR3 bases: TGCGCCAGCAGTTCCGGACAACAGGGGGCAGGAGAAAAACTGTTTTTT.

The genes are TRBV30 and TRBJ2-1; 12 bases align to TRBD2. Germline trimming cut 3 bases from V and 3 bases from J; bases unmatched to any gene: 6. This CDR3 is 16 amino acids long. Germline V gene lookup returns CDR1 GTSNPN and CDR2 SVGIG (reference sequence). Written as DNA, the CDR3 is TGTGCCTGGAGCCCCAGGACTAGCGGGGTCTACAATGAGCAGTTCTTC. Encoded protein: CAWSPRTSGVYNEQFF.

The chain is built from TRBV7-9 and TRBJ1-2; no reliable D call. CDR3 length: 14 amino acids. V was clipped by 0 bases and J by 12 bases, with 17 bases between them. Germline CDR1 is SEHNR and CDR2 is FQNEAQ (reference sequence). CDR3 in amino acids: CASSLAGSLKRDTF. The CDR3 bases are TGTGCCAGCAGCTTAGCAGGCAGCTTAAAGAGGGACACCTTC.

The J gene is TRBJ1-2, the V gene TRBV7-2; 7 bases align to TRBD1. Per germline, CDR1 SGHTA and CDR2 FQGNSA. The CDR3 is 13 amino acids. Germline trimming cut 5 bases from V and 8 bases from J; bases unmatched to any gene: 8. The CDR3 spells CASSPGQFMGYTF. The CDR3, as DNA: TGTGCCAGCAGCCCGGGACAGTTTATGGGCTACACCTTC.

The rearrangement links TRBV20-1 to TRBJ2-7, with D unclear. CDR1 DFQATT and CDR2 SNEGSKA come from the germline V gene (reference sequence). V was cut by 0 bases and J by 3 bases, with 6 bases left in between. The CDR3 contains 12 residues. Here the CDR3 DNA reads TGCAGTGCTAGAGACAGACGCTACGAGCAGTACTTC. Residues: CSARDRRYEQYF.

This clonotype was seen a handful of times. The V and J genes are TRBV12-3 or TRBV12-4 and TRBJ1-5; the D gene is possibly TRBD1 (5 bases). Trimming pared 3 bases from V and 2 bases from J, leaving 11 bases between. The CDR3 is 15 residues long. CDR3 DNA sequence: TGTGCCAGCAGTTTGATGCCGGGGGGCAATCAGCCCCAGCATTTT. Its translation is CASSLMPGGNQPQHF.

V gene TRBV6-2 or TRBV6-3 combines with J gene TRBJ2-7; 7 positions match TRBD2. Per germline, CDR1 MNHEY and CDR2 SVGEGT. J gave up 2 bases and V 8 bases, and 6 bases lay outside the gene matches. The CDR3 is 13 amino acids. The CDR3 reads CASRSGGAYEQYV. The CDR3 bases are TGTGCCAGCCGCTCGGGGGGAGCCTACGAGCAGTACGTC.

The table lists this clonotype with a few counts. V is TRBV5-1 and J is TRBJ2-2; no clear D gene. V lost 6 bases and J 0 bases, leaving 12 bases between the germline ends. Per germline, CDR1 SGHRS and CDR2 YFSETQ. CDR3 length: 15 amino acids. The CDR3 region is CASNGQLANTGELFF. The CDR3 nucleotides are TGCGCCAGCAACGGCCAGCTGGCGAACACCGGGGAGCTGTTTTTT.

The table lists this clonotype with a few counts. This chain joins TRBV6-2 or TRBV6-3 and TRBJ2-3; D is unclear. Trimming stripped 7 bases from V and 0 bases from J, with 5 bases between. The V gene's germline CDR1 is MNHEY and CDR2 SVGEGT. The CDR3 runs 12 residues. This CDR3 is CASTTSTDTQYF. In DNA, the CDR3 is TGTGCCAGCACGACTAGCACAGATACGCAGTATTTT.